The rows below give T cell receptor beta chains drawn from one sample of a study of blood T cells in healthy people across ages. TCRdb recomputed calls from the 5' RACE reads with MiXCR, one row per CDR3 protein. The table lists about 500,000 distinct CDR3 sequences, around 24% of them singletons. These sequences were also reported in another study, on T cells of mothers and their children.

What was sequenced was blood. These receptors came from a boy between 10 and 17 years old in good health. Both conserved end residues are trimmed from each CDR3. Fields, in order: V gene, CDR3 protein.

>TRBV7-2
ASSLGGGAPTDTQY
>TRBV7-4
ASSPTSGGGDTQY
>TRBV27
ASSLSKGLAVYNEQF
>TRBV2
ASRQYSNQPQH
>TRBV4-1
ASSQPQGNQETQY
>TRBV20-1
SARPSNNEQF
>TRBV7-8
ASREPGDAGHRY
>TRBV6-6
ASRPDT
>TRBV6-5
ASSYSGRASQTQY
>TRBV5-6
ASSLMGPNTEAF
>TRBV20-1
SARMHNEQF
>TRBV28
ASSPGQVLGNTEAF
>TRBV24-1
ATSGQNIQY
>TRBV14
ASSSQGARSTEAF
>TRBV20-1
SARDHRGVNQPQH
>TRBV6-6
ASSYPAEPRDTQY
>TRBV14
ASSQLAVAVLSYNEQF
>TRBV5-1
ASSTRTGVSYNEQF
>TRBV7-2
ASSSMRNTQY
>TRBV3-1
ASSQGVTSSYEQY
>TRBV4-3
ASSPGPPVYEQY
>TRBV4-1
ASSRGGTGELF